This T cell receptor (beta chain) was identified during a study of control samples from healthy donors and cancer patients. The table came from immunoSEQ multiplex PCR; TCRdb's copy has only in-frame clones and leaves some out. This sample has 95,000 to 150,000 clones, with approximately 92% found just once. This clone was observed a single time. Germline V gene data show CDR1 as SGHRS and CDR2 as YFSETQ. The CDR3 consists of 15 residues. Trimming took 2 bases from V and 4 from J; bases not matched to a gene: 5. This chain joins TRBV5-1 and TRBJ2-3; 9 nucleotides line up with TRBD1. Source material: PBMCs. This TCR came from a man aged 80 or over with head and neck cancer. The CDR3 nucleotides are TGCGCCAGCAGCTTCGGGGGGACAGGGCCAGATACGCAGTATTTT. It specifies CASSFGGTGPDTQYF.